This record covers a single TCR beta chain. Enrolled during active infection, Seattle patients were then followed longitudinally. Between the trimmed V and J ends, which lost 1 base and 3 bases, there was a span of 10 bases. Germline V gene lookup returns CDR1 SGHVS and CDR2 FQNEAQ. The CDR3 contains 14 residues. The data originate from a study of blood T cell repertoires in COVID-19. Study overall: The United States, Italy and Spain were the sources of the acute and convalescent COVID-19 samples. The analysed material was cDNA or gDNA that came from T cells, B-cell-depleted T cells, or PBMCs.

Sequenced by immunoSEQ multiplex PCR; TCRdb stores in-frame clones only, minus some. The sample records around 82,000 clones, less than 90% being singletons. This clonotype was sampled from a man older than 75 with COVID-19, enrolled during active disease. The sequencing sample was made of peripheral blood. V and J are TRBV7-8 and TRBJ2-7, with D possibly TRBD2 on 7 matching bases. This CDR3 reads CASSLGGGLYEQYF. The CDR3 DNA is TGTGCCAGCAGCTTAGGGGGGGGGCTCTACGAGCAGTACTTC.